Listed below are T cell receptor beta chains from one sample, sequenced in a study of blood T cells in healthy people across ages. Each CDR3 protein is one row after TCRdb ran MiXCR on the 5' RACE reads. The table records over a million distinct CDR3 sequences, over 35% of them present only once. Sequences were obtained from blood. Receptors originate from a woman in her sixties or seventies in good health. The CDR3 runs from the conserved cysteine through the conserved F or W. A D gene is named only where the DNA matches it firmly. Some rows mark clone size as missing; the rest say once, few, many or name a class of expanded clone.

d_call,j_call,v_call,clone_size,cdr3_aa,cdr3_nt
TRBD1,TRBJ2-3,TRBV27,-,CASSLLRGLREDTQYF,TGTGCCAGCAGTTTACTAAGGGGGCTCAGGGAGGATACGCAGTATTTT
-,TRBJ2-7,TRBV3-1,-,CASSQGSWYEQYF,TGTGCCAGCAGCCAGGGATCATGGTACGAGCAGTACTTC
TRBD2,TRBJ2-7,TRBV24-1,few,CATSDGTSHEQYF,TGTGCCACCAGTGATGGGACTAGCCACGAGCAGTACTTC
-,TRBJ2-1,TRBV2,-,CASTRDRDNEQFF,TGTGCCAGTACACGAGACAGAGACAATGAGCAGTTCTTC
TRBD2,TRBJ2-3,TRBV5-1,-,CASSALATDTQYF,TGCGCCAGCAGCGCACTAGCGACAGATACGCAGTATTTT
-,TRBJ2-5,TRBV7-9,few,CASSPQVDQETQYF,TGTGCCAGCAGCCCCCAGGTGGATCAAGAGACCCAGTACTTC
-,TRBJ2-1,TRBV7-8,-,CASSSRQTVYNEQFF,TGTGCCAGCAGCTCAAGACAAACGGTCTACAATGAGCAGTTCTTC
-,TRBJ2-1,TRBV28,-,CASSLYAQGRNEQFF,TGTGCCAGCAGTTTATATGCCCAGGGGCGTAATGAGCAGTTCTTC
TRBD1,TRBJ2-6,TRBV18,-,CASSPRIRDSSGANVLTF,TGTGCCAGCTCACCACGGATCCGGGACAGCTCTGGGGCCAACGTCCTGACTTTC
TRBD1,TRBJ2-7,TRBV12-3/TRBV12-4,-,CASSVVQGYEQYF,TGTGCCAGCAGTGTAGTACAGGGGTACGAGCAGTACTTC
-,TRBJ2-3,TRBV14,-,CASSQEGGTDTQYF,TGCGCCAGCAGCCAAGAGGGCGGAACAGATACGCAGTATTTT
-,TRBJ1-5,TRBV7-9,-,CASSLGGSVVWSQPQHF,TGTGCCAGCAGCTTAGGGGGGTCAGTTGTTTGGAGTCAGCCCCAGCATTTT
TRBD1,TRBJ1-2,TRBV4-1,-,CASSQEPRGTDSYGYTF,TGCGCCAGCAGCCAAGAACCCCGAGGGACAGATTCCTATGGCTACACCTTC
TRBD2,TRBJ2-7,TRBV6-5,-,CASSRLAYKNNEQYF,TGTGCCAGCAGTCGACTAGCGTATAAAAACAATGAGCAGTACTTC
TRBD1,TRBJ2-3,TRBV20-1,-,CSARGGRTGPPDTQYF,TGCAGTGCTAGAGGGGGGAGGACAGGGCCCCCAGATACGCAGTATTTT
-,TRBJ2-7,TRBV3-1,-,CASSPTTREQYF,TGTGCCAGCAGCCCCACCACGCGGGAGCAGTACTTC
-,TRBJ2-5,TRBV11-1,-,CASSLVNGSGRTDNEQYF,TGTGCCAGCAGCTTAGTGAACGGCAGCGGGCGAACCGACAATGAGCAGTACTTC
-,TRBJ2-3,TRBV6-5,few,CASSYSIRDEGTDTQYF,TGTGCCAGCAGTTACTCGATCAGGGATGAAGGAACAGATACGCAGTATTTT
-,TRBJ2-5,TRBV21-1,few,CASSKENDRGQETQYF,TGTGCCAGCAGCAAAGAGAACGATCGGGGACAAGAGACCCAGTACTTC
TRBD2,TRBJ2-6,TRBV3-1,-,CASQLLARGANVLTF,TGTGCCAGCCAACTACTAGCGAGAGGGGCCAACGTCCTGACTTTC
-,TRBJ1-4,TRBV20-1,-,CSVKPPREINEKLFF,TGCAGTGTCAAACCCCCAAGGGAGATTAATGAAAAACTGTTTTTT
-,TRBJ2-1,TRBV10-1,-,CASSTGIYNEQFF,TGCGCCAGCAGTACGGGGATATACAATGAGCAGTTCTTC
TRBD2,TRBJ2-1,TRBV9,once,CASSVKALVSGMTSSYNEQFF,TGTGCCAGCAGCGTAAAGGCCCTGGTTAGCGGGATGACGAGCTCCTACAATGAGCAGTTCTTC
-,TRBJ2-7,TRBV20-1,-,CSVTDSSDEQYF,TGCAGTGTTACAGACAGCTCCGACGAGCAGTACTTC
TRBD2,TRBJ2-3,TRBV3-1,few,CASSRLARVPDTQYF,TGTGCCAGCAGCCGACTAGCGAGGGTCCCAGATACGCAGTATTTT
-,TRBJ2-7,TRBV19,-,CASSTQHPYEQYF,TGTGCCAGTAGTACCCAGCACCCCTACGAGCAGTACTTC
-,TRBJ2-1,TRBV27,few,CASSLGATYNEQFF,TGTGCCAGCAGTTTGGGGGCGACCTACAATGAGCAGTTCTTC
-,TRBJ2-7,TRBV13,few,CASSLNAPGPSSYEQYF,TGTGCCAGCAGTCTGAACGCCCCCGGGCCGAGCTCCTACGAGCAGTACTTC
TRBD1,TRBJ1-1,TRBV10-3,-,CAIKGRGENTEAFF,TGTGCCATCAAGGGCAGGGGGGAGAACACTGAAGCTTTCTTT
TRBD2,TRBJ2-2,TRBV5-1,-,CASSPGLAGSTSTGELFF,TGCGCCAGCAGCCCCGGACTAGCGGGGTCCACCTCCACCGGGGAGCTGTTTTTT
-,TRBJ1-4,TRBV12-3/TRBV12-4,-,CASNISRGGEKLFF,TGTGCCAGCAATATCTCTAGGGGAGGTGAAAAACTGTTTTTT
-,TRBJ2-7,TRBV5-1,-,CASSLGDGTSYEQYF,TGCGCCAGCAGCTTGGGCGACGGGACCTCCTACGAGCAGTACTTC
-,TRBJ1-5,TRBV2,-,CASTPTGVGNQPQHF,TGTGCCAGCACCCCGACGGGGGTTGGCAATCAGCCCCAGCATTTT
-,TRBJ2-4,TRBV6-6,few,CASSYYPQEKTKNIQYF,TGTGCCAGCAGTTACTACCCACAGGAGAAAACCAAAAACATTCAGTACTTC
TRBD2,TRBJ2-1,TRBV4-1,-,CASSQTGTRDEQFF,TGCGCCAGCAGCCAAACCGGGACTAGGGATGAGCAGTTCTTC
-,TRBJ2-7,TRBV28,few,CASLGQDYTYEQYF,TGTGCCAGTCTCGGACAGGACTATACCTACGAGCAGTACTTC
-,TRBJ1-2,TRBV29-1,-,CSVVLVAVYGYTF,TGCAGCGTTGTATTGGTGGCAGTCTATGGCTACACCTTC
-,TRBJ2-5,TRBV15,once,CATSYLGTQYF,TGTGCCACCAGCTACCTGGGGACCCAGTACTTC
-,TRBJ2-7,TRBV15,-,CATSREHYEQYF,TGTGCCACCAGCAGAGAACACTACGAGCAGTACTTC
-,TRBJ2-7,TRBV6-5,few,CASSSFTLQGGSYEQYF,TGTGCCAGCAGTTCTTTTACCCTACAGGGAGGCTCCTACGAGCAGTACTTC
TRBD1,TRBJ2-2,TRBV5-1,-,CASSPSGTGRSGELFF,TGCGCCAGCAGCCCGTCCGGGACAGGGCGTTCCGGGGAGCTGTTTTTT
TRBD1,TRBJ1-2,TRBV6-2/TRBV6-3,-,CASSYFGDRPKDGYTF,TGTGCCAGCAGTTACTTCGGGGACAGGCCCAAGGATGGCTACACCTTC
TRBD1,TRBJ2-3,TRBV27,-,CASSFKGQVTDTQYF,TGTGCCAGCAGTTTCAAAGGACAGGTCACAGATACGCAGTATTTT
-,TRBJ1-5,TRBV6-2/TRBV6-3,few,CASSRGGPQHF,TGTGCCAGCAGTCGCGGGGGGCCCCAGCATTTT
-,TRBJ2-5,TRBV5-6,few,CASSFTGPETQYF,TGTGCCAGCAGCTTTACAGGGCCAGAGACCCAGTACTTC
-,TRBJ2-5,TRBV9,few,CASSVATAVQETQYF,TGTGCCAGCAGCGTAGCTACGGCGGTCCAAGAGACCCAGTACTTC
-,TRBJ2-1,TRBV6-1,-,CASRLGGQETQFF,TGTGCCAGCCGACTCGGGGGCCAAGAGACCCAGTTCTTC
-,TRBJ2-5,TRBV7-2,-,CASSLTDRLYF,TGTGCCAGCAGCTTAACCGACAGGCTGTACTTC